Listed below are T cell receptor beta chains from one sample, sequenced in a study of T cells in Graves' hyperthyroidism and ophthalmopathy. MiXCR, run by TCRdb on the multiplex PCR reads, gives a single entry per CDR3 protein. The repertoire holds 600,000 to 700,000 distinct CDR3 sequences, approximately 42% seen once, with less than 8.5% in the top ten. The specimen sequenced was peripheral blood or thyroid tissue (not recorded which). The source is an adult man with Graves' disease, either hyperthyroidism or ophthalmopathy (not recorded which). The CDR3 runs from the conserved cysteine through the conserved F or W. A clone size is listed for some rows: how often the clone was seen (once, few, many), or a class if it is expanded.

>NA|TRBV25-1
CASSSPRDGGYTF
>many|TRBV9
CASSTVENTEAFF
>many|TRBV7-2
CASSLAGGGQETQYF
>NA|TRBV10-3
CAISASPGGNQPQHF
>many|TRBV9
CASSPVRGYGYTF
>NA|TRBV10-3
CASSVKETQYF
>many|TRBV29-1
CSVGGQFDEQYF
>NA|TRBV25-1
CASSELTFYGYTF
>NA|TRBV5-4
CASSVGVRHNSPLHF
>NA|TRBV15
CATSGDRGSYEQYF
>once|TRBV10-3
CAISEAARGEAGNTIYF
>many|TRBV29-1
CSVENQGRNTEAFF
>many|TRBV11-2
CASSMGQAGEQYF
>few|TRBV11-3
CASSYQQGGAYGYTF
>few|TRBV7-3
CASSSTGAEGGYTF
>NA|TRBV7-8
CASSLVPQGVGELFF
>many|TRBV20-1
CSASKARLEGYTF
>many|TRBV15
CATSRAEVGEAFF
>NA|TRBV24-1
CATSSSDREQPQHF
>NA|TRBV20-1
CSARRIQWNTEAFF
>NA|TRBV5-5
CASGISGNTIYF
>few|TRBV6-6
CASSYGGGGEKLFF
>NA|TRBV10-3
CAISESTGENSPLHF